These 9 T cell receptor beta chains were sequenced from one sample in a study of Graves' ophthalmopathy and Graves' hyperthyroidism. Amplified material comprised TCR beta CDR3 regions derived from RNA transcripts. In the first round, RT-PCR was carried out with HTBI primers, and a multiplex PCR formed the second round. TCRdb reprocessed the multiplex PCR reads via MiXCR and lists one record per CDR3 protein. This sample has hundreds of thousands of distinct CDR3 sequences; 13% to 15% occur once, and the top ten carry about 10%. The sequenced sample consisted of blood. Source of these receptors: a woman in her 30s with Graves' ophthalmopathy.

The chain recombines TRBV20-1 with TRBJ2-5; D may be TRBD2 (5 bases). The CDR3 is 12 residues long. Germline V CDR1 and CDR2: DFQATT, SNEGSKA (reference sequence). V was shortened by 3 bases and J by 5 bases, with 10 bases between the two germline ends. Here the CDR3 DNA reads TGCAGTGCTAGGACTAATCGGGAGACCCAGTACTTC. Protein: CSARTNRETQYF.

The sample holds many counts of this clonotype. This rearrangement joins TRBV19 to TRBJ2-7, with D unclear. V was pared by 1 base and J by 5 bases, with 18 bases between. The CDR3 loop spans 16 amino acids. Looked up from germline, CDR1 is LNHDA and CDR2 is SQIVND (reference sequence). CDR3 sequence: CASSIVKVFDFHEQYF. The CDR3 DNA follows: TGTGCCAGTAGTATAGTTAAAGTGTTCGACTTCCACGAGCAGTACTTC. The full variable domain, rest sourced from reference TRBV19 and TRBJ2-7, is DGGITQSPKYLFRKEGQNVTLSCEQNLNHDAMYWYRQDPGQGLRLIYYSQIVNDFQKGDIAEGYSVSREKKESFPLTVTSAQKNPTAFYLCASSIVKVFDFHEQYFGPGTRLTVT.

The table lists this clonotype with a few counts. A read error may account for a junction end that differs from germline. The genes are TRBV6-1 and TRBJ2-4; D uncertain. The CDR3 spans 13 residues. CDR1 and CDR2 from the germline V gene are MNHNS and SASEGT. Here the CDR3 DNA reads TGTGCCAGCAGTTTTTCAACGGTCGACATTAAGTACTTC. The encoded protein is CASSFSTVDIKYF.

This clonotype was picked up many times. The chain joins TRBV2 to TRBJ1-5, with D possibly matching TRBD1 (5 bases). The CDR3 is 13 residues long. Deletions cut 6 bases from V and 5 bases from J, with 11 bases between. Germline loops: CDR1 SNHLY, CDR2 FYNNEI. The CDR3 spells CASSVGRDQPQHF. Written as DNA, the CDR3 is TGTGCCAGCAGCGTGGGCAGGGATCAGCCCCAGCATTTT.

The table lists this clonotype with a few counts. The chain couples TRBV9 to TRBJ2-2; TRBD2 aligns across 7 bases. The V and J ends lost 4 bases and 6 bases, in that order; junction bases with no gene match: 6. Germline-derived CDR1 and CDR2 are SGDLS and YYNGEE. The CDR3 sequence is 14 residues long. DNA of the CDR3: TGTGCCAGCAGCCCTCAACGGGGGGCCGGGGAGCTGTTTTTT. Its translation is CASSPQRGAGELFF.

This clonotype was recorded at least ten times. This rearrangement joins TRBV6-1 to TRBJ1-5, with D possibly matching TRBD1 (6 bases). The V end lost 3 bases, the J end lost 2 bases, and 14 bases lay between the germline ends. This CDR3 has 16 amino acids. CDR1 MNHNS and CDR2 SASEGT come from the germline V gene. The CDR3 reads CASSEGRGGGNQPQHF. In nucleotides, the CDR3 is TGTGCCAGCAGTGAGGGGAGAGGGGGGGGCAATCAGCCCCAGCATTTT.

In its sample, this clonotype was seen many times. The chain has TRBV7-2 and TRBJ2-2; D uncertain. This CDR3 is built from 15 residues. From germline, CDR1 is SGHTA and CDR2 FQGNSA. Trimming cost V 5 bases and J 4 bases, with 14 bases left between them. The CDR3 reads CASSLTSASTGELFF. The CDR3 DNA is TGTGCCAGCAGCCTGACGTCTGCGAGCACCGGGGAGCTGTTTTTT. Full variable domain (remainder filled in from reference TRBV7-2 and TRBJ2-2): GAGVSQSPSNKVTEKGKDVELRCDPISGHTALYWYRQSLGQGLEFLIYFQGNSAPDKSGLPSDRFSAERTGGSVSTLTIQRTQQEDSAVYLCASSLTSASTGELFFGEGSRLTVL.

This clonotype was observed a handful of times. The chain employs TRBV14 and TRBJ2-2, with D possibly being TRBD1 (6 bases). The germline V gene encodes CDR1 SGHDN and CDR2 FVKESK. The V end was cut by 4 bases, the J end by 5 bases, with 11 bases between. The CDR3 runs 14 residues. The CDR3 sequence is CASSPTGRTGELFF. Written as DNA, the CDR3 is TGTGCCAGCAGCCCGACAGGAAGGACCGGGGAGCTGTTTTTT.

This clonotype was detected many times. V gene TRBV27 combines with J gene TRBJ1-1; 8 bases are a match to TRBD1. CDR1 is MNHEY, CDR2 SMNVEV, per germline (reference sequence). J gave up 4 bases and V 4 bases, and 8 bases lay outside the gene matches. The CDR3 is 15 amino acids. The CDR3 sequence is CASSSPDRGFTEAFF. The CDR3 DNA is TGTGCCAGCAGTTCCCCTGACAGGGGCTTCACTGAAGCTTTCTTT.